Detailed here is one TCR beta chain. This receptor's antigen is unknown. No much larger clone exists at a distance of one base, and base qualities are not known. V gives up 1 base and J gives up 0 bases, and the segment between their germline ends measures 12 bases. The CDR3 spans 16 residues, from the cysteine through the phenylalanine. This entry keeps only the CDR3 DNA: 48 bases, framed from base 1. Reading the germline V gene gives CDR1 SQVTM and CDR2 ANQGSEA. Genomic DNA served as template for TCR beta VDJ combination and CDR3 sequence profiling. An Illumina HiSeq 2000 was used for TCR repertoire sequencing. The authors' analysis ran thus. Repertoire assessment relied on Simpson's diversity index, CDR3 size and DJ length profiles, and TRBV/TRBJ rearrangement plots. The most abundant DNA sequence in the deep sequencing data was defined as the immunodominant clone. CDR3 amino acid sequences were checked for sharing across subjects and were also compared against the VDJdb database and published repertoires. Using fastp at Q25 and MiXCR, TCRdb reprocessed the public reads and kept productive beta chains. Rows are combined by CDR3 protein, so each entry shows the most common genes and DNA. TCRdb's processing, not the authors' own work, is the source of the V and J calls. The sample yields under 150,000 distinct CDR3 sequences; about 40% were counted once. The ten top clones hold approximately 2.6% of the sample.

This sample stems from a study of CD8+CD57+ T cells in acquired aplastic anemia listed by TCRdb under 2018. Describing the broader study: A mean of around 3.2 ug of DNA, ranging from roughly 0.18 to 30 ug, was extracted from sorted CD4+ and CD8+ cells. CD8+CD57+ expansion was defined as a frequency above the mean frequency observed in healthy subjects.

Broader findings and caveats from the paper: Around 27 CD8+ CDR3 sequences were found in both patients and controls but appeared to be highly expressed in patients and within the immunodominant clones of the patients. CD8+ Simpson's diversity did not differ significantly between patients and healthy controls (P=0.060).

Flow cytometry had shown CD8+CD57+ cell expansion in the patients selected for sequencing. Every patient had a diagnosis of severe acquired aplastic anemia based on International Study of Aplastic Anemia and Agranulocytosis and Camitta criteria. Patients had received no therapy at the time of blood sampling. In this study, sorted CD4+ and CD8+ T cells from the blood of healthy subjects and of severe aplastic anemia patients had their TCR repertoires deep-sequenced. In the USA, patient enrollment took place under clinicaltrials.gov protocols 00001620, 01623167, 00001397, 00071045, 00081523 and 00961064. Ficoll-Paque density gradient centrifugation was used to isolate peripheral blood mononuclear cells. Before DNA extraction, CD4+ and CD8+ T cells were sorted with FACS or magnetic beads.

Material for sequencing was sorted CD4+, CD8+, or CD8+CD57+ T cells (not recorded which) from PBMCs. The chain links TRBV29-1 with TRBJ1-4; no D gene can be assigned with confidence. The sequence came from a human donor with aplastic anemia. The nucleotides read TGCAGCGTTGAAGTAGGAGGCGGGGCAACTAATGAAAAACTGTTTTTT. Its amino acids are CSVEVGGGATNEKLFF.